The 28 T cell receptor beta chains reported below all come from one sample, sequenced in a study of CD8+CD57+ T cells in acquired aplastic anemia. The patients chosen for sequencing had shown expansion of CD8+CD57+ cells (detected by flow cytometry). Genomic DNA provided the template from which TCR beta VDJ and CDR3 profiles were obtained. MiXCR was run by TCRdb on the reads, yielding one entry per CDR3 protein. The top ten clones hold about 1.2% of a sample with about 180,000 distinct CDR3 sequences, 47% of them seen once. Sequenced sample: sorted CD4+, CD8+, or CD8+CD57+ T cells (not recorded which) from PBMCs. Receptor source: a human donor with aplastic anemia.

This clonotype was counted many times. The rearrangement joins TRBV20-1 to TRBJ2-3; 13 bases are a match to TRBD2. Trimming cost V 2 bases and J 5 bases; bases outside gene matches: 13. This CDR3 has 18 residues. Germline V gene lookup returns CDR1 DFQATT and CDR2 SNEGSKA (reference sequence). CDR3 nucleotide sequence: TGCAGTGCTAGACTACTGGGACTAGCGGGGCTGGCGGTAGATACGCAGTATTTT. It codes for CSARLLGLAGLAVDTQYF.

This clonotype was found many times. The DNA of the CDR3 is TGTGCCAGCAGCTGGGACAGGGAAAGGGCCCAGTACTTC. Protein: CASSWDRERAQYF. The chain joins TRBV5-8 to TRBJ2-5, with TRBD1 matching over 9 bases. The V gene's germline CDR1 is SGHTS and CDR2 YDEGEE. The CDR3 extends over 13 amino acids. The J segment lost 9 bases and the V segment lost 3 bases, leaving 6 bases of the junction unmatched.

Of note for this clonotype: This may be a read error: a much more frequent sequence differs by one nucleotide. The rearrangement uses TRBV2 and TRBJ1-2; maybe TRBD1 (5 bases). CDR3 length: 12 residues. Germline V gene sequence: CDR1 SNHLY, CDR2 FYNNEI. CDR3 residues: CASKTEYYGCTF. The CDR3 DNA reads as TGTGCCAGCAAGACAGAATACTATGGCTGCACCTTC.

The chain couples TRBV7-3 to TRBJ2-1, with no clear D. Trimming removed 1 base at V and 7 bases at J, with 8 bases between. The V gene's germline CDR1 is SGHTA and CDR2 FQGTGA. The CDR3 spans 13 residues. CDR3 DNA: TGTGCCAGCAGCTTAAAAGGGATAAATGAGCAGTTCTTC. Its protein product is CASSLKGINEQFF.

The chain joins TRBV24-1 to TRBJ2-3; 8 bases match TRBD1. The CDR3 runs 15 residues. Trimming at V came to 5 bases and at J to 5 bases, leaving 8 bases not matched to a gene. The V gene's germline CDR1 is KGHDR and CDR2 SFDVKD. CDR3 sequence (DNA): TGTGCCACCAGTGGTCTGACAGGGGCGGGAGATACGCAGTATTTT. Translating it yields CATSGLTGAGDTQYF.

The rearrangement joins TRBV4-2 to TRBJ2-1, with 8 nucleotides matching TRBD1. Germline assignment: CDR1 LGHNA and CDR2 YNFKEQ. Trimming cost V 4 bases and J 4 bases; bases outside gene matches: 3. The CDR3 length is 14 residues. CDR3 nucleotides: TGTGCCAGCAGCCCCTGGACAGGGTACAATGAGCAGTTCTTC. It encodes CASSPWTGYNEQFF.

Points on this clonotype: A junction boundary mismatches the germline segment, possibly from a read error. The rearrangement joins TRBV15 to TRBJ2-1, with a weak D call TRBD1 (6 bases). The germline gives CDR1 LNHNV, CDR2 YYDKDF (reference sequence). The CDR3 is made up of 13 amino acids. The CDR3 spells CATGRDIRGEQFF. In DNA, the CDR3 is TGTGCCACCGGCAGAGATATCAGGGGTGAGCAGTTCTTC.

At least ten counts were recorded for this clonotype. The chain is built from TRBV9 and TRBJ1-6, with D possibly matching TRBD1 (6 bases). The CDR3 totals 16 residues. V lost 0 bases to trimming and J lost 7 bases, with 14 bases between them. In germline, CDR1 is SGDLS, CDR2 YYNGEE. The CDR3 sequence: CASSVAPAGANSPLHF. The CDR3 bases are TGTGCCAGCAGCGTAGCGCCCGCGGGGGCGAATTCACCCCTCCACTTT.

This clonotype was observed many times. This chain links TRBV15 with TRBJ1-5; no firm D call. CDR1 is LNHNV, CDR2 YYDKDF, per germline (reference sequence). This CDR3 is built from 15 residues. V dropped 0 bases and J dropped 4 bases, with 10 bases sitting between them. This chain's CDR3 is CATSRDYGPNQPQHF. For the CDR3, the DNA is TGTGCCACCAGCAGAGATTACGGGCCGAATCAGCCCCAGCATTTT.

CDR3 nucleotide sequence: TGCGCCAGCAGCTTGCAGACAGAGACCTATGGCTACACCTTC. The encoded protein is CASSLQTETYGYTF. The rearrangement joins TRBV5-1 to TRBJ1-2; D may be TRBD1 (5 bases). Germline V CDR1 and CDR2: SGHRS, YFSETQ. V lost 1 base to trimming and J lost 4 bases, with 11 bases between them. There are 14 residues in the CDR3.

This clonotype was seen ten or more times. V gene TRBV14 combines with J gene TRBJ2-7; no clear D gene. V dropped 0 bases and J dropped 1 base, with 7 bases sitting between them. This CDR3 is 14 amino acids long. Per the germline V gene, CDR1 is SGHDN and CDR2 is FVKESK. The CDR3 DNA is TGTGCCAGCAGCCAAGATTGGCGTTCCTACGAGCAGTACTTC. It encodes CASSQDWRSYEQYF.

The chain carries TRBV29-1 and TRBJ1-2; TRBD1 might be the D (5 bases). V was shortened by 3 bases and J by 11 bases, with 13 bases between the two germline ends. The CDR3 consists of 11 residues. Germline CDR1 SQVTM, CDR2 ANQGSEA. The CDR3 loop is CSVDPTEDYTF. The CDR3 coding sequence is TGCAGCGTTGACCCGACAGAGGATTACACCTTC.

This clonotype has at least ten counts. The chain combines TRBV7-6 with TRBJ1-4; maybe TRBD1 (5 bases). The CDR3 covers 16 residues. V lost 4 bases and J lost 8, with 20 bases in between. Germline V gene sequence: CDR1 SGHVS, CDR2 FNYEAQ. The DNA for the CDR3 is TGTGCCAGCAGCTCGCCCCCGGGGACTGGGCCCGAAAAACTGTTTTTT. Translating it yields CASSSPPGTGPEKLFF.

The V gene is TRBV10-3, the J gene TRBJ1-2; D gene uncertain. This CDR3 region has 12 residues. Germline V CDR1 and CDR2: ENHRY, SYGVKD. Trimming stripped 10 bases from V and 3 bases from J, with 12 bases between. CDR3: CATLRPDYGYTF. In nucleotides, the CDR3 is TGTGCCACCCTGCGGCCCGACTATGGCTACACCTTC.

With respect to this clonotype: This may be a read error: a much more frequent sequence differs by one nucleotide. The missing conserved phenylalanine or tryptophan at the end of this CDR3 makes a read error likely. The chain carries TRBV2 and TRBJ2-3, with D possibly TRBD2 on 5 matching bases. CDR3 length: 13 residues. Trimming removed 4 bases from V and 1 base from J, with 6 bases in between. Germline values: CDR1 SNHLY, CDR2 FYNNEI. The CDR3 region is CASSAEGTDTQYL. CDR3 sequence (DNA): TGTGCCAGCAGTGCGGAGGGCACAGATACGCAGTATCTT.

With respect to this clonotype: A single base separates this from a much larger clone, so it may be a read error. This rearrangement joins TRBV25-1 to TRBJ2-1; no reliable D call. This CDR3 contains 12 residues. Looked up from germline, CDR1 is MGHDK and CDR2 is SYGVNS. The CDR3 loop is CASSSSVNEQLF. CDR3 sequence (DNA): TGTGCCAGCAGCTCTTCGGTTAATGAGCAGCTCTTC.

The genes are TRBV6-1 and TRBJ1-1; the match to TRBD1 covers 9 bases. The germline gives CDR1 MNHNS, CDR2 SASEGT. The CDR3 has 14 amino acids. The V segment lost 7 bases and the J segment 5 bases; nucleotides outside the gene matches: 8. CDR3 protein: CASTPDRGGTEAFF. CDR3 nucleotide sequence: TGTGCCAGCACCCCAGACAGGGGGGGGACTGAAGCTTTCTTT.

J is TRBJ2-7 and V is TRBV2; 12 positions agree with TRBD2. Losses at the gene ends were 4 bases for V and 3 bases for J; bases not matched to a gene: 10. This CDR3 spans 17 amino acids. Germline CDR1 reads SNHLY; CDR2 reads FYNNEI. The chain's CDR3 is CASSVRLAGGPGYEQYF. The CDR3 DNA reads TGTGCCAGCAGTGTGAGGCTAGCGGGGGGGCCGGGCTACGAGCAGTACTTC. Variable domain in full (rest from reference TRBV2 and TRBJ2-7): EPEVTQTPSHQVTQMGQEVILRCVPISNHLYFYWYRQILGQKVEFLVSFYNNEISEKSEIFDDQFSVERPDGSNFTLKIRSTKLEDSAMYFCASSVRLAGGPGYEQYFGPGTRLTVT.

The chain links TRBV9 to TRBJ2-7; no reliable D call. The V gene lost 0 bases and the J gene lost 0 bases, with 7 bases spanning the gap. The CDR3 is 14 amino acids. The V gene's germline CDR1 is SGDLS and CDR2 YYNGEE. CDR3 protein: CASSVGVDSYEQYF. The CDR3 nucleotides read TGTGCCAGCAGCGTAGGGGTAGACTCCTACGAGCAGTACTTC.

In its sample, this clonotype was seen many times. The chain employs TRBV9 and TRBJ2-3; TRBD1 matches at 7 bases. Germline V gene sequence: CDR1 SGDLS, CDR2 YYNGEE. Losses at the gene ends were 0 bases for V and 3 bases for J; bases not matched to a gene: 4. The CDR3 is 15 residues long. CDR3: CASSVVAGGTDTQYF. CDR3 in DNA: TGTGCCAGCAGCGTAGTTGCAGGGGGAACAGATACGCAGTATTTT.

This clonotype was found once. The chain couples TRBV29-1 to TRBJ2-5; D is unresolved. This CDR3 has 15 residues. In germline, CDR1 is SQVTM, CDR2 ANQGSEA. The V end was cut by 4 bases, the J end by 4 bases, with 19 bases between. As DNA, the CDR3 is TGCAGCGTTGTTAAGGTCCCCGGTTTTGGAGAGACCCAGTACTTC. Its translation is CSVVKVPGFGETQYF.

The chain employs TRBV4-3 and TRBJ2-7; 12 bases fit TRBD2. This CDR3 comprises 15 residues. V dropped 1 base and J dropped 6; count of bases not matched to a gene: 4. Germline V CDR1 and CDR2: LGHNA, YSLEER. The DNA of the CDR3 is TGCGCCAGCAGCCAAGGACTAGCGGGAGTGTCCGAGCAGTACTTC. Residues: CASSQGLAGVSEQYF.

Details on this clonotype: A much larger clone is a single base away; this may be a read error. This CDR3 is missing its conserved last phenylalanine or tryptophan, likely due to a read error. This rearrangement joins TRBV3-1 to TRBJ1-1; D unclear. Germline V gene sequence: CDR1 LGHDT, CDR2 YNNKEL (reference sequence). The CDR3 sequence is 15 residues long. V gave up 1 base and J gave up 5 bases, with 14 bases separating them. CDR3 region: CASSQGGGRVTEAFI. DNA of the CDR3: TGTGCCAGCAGCCAAGGAGGTGGTCGGGTGACTGAAGCTTTCATT.

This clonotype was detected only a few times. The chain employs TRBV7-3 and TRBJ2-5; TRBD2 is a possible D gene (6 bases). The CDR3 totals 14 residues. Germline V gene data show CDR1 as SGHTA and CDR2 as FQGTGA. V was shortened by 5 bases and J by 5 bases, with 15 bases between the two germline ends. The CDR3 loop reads CASSAYRDSETQYF. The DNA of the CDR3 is TGTGCCAGCAGCGCATACCGGGACTCTGAGACCCAGTACTTC. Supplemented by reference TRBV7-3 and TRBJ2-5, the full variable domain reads GAGVSQTPSNKVTEKGKYVELRCDPISGHTALYWYRQSLGQGPEFLIYFQGTGAADDSGLPNDRFFAVRPEGSVSTLKIQRTERGDSAVYLCASSAYRDSETQYFGPGTRLLVL.

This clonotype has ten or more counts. The CDR3 loop reads CASSTTRPTSGGTDTQYF. The CDR3 DNA is TGTGCCAGCAGTACCACCCGCCCGACTAGCGGGGGCACAGATACGCAGTATTTT. V usage is TRBV6-1 and J usage is TRBJ2-3; 11 bases agree with TRBD2. The CDR3 totals 18 residues. Per germline, CDR1 MNHNS and CDR2 SASEGT. The trim removed 5 bases at V and 1 base at J, leaving 11 bases unmatched.

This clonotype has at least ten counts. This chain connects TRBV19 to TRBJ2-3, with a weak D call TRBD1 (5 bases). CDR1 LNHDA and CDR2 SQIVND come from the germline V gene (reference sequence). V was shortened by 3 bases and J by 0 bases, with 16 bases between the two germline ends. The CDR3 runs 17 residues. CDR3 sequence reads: CASSMGRKGLSTDTQYF. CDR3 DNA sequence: TGTGCCAGTAGTATGGGGCGGAAGGGCCTTAGCACAGATACGCAGTATTTT.

In DNA form, the CDR3 reads TGTGCCAGGAGTAACAGGGCGAGGAACACTGAAGCTTTCTTT. As protein: CARSNRARNTEAFF. J is TRBJ1-1 and V is TRBV25-1, with D possibly TRBD1 on 6 matching bases. The V and J ends lost 9 bases and 1 base respectively, with 15 bases between them. This CDR3 contains 14 residues. In germline, CDR1 is MGHDK, CDR2 SYGVNS.

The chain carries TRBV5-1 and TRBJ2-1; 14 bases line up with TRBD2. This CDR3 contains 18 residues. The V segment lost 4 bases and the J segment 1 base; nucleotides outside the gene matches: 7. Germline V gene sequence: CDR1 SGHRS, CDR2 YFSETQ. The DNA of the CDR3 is TGCGCCAGCAGCGTCCGGACTAGCGGGGGGACTTCCTACAATGAGCAGTTCTTC. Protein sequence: CASSVRTSGGTSYNEQFF.